The TCR beta chain described here comes from a study of blood T cell repertoires in COVID-19. Turning to the study itself: There were acute and convalescent COVID-19 samples, and they came from the United States, Italy and Spain. In each case, the material was cDNA or gDNA derived from T cells, B-cell-depleted T cells, or PBMCs.

Trimming took off 4 bases at V and 8 bases at J, with 15 bases between the two ends. The CDR3 is 15 amino acids. Germline-derived CDR1 and CDR2 are LNHDA and SQIVND (reference sequence). Using immunoSEQ multiplex PCR, the repertoire was profiled, and TCRdb retains in-frame clones only, with some absent. This sample has some 85,000 clones, with 80% found just once. This chain joins TRBV19 and TRBJ1-6; tentatively, D is TRBD1 (5 bases). The origin of this receptor is a woman of 80 years or more with acute or convalescent COVID-19. The sequencing sample was made of peripheral blood. The CDR3 protein is CASSTMGDWDSPLHF. In nucleotides, the CDR3 is TGTGCCAGTAGTACCATGGGGGACTGGGATTCACCCCTCCACTTT.